A single T cell receptor beta chain is shown here with its context. The method was immunoSEQ multiplex PCR; TCRdb's version includes in-frame clones alone and lacks a portion of them. The sample gives approximately 350,000 clones, 70% to 90% of which show up once; 1% to 1.5% is in the top ten. The CDR3 extends over 17 amino acids. Unmatched junction bases numbered 12, after V lost 0 bases and J lost 7 bases. CDR1 is SGDLS and CDR2 is YYNGEE in the germline V gene. This sample was included in a study of blood T cell repertoires in COVID-19. On the study more broadly: The United States, Italy and Spain supplied acute and convalescent COVID-19 samples.

This TCR was recovered from a man aged 35-49 years with acute or convalescent COVID-19. This rearrangement joins TRBV9 to TRBJ2-1, with 8 bases identical to TRBD1. Specimen: peripheral blood. DNA of the CDR3: TGTGCCAGCAGCGTAGGTCCGACAGGGGATTTTTATAATGAGCAGTTCTTC. Its protein product is CASSVGPTGDFYNEQFF.